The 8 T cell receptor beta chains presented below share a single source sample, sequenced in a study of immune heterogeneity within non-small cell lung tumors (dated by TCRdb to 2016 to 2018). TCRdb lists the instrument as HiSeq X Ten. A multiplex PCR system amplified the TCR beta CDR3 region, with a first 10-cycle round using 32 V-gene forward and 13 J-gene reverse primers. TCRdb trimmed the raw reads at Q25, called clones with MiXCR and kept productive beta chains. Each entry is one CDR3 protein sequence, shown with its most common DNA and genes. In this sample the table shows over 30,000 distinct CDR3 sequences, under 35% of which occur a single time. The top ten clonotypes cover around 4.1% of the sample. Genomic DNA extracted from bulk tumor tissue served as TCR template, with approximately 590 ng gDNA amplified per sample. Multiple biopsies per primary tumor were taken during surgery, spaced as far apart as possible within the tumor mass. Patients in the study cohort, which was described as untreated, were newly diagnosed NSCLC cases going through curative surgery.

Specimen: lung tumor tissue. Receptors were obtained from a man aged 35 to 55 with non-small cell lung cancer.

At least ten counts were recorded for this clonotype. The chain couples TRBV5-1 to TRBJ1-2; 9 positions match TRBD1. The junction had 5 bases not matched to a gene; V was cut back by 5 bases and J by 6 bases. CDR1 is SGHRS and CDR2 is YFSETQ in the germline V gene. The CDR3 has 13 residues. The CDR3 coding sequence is TGCGCCAGCAGGACACAGGGGGCCAATGGCTACACCTTC. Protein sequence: CASRTQGANGYTF.

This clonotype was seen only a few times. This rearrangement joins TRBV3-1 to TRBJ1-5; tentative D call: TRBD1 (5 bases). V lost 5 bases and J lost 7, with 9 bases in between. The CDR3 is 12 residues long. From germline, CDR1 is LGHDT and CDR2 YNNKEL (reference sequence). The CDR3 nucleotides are TGTGCCAGCAGCTACGGGGGGCAGCCCCAGCATTTT. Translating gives CASSYGGQPQHF.

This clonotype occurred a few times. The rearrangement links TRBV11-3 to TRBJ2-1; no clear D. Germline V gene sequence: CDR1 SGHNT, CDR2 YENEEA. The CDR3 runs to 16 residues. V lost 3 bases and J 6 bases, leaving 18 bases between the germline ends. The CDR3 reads CASSLAQFWGPNEQFF. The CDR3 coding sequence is TGTGCCAGCAGCTTGGCCCAGTTCTGGGGTCCCAATGAGCAGTTCTTC.

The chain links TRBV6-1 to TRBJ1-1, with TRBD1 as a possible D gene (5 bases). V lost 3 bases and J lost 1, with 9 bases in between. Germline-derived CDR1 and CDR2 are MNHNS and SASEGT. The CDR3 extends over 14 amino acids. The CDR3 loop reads CASSDRAWNTEAFF. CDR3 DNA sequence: TGTGCCAGCAGTGACAGGGCCTGGAACACTGAAGCTTTCTTT.

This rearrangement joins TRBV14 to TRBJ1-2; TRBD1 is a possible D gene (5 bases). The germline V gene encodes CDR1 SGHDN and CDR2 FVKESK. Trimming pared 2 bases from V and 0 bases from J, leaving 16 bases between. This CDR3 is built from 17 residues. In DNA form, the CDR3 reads TGTGCCAGCAGCCAATGGACATCGACTCGAGCTAACTATGGCTACACCTTC. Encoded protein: CASSQWTSTRANYGYTF.

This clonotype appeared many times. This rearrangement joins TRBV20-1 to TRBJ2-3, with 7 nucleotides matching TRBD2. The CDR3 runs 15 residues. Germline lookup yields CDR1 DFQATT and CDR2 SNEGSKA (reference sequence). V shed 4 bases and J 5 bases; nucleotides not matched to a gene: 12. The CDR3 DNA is TGCAGTGCTACAATTCCGGGAGGAGGGAAAGATACGCAGTATTTT. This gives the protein CSATIPGGGKDTQYF.

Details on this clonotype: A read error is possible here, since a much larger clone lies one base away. In nucleotides, the CDR3 is TGTGCCAGCAGCTTAAATTCCCCAACACACCTCCACTTT. Encoded protein: CASSLNSPTHLHF. The chain has TRBV11-2 and TRBJ1-6; the D is unclear. This CDR3 is built from 13 residues. The germline gives CDR1 SGHAT, CDR2 FQNNGV. Trimming shortened V by 2 bases and J by 15 bases, and 14 bases separated the two germline ends.

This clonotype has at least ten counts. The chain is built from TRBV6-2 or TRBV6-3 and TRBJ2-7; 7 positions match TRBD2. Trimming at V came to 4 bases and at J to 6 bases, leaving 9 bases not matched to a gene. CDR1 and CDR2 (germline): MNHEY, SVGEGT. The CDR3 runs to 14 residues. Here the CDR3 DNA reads TGTGCCAGCAGTTGGCGAGAGACTAGCCTCGAGCAGTACTTC. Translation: CASSWRETSLEQYF.